This entry lists 30 T cell receptor beta chains sequenced from one sample in a study of T-cell memory formation after mild COVID-19. TCRdb recomputed calls from the 5' RACE reads with MiXCR, one row per CDR3 protein. Of 550,000 to 700,000 distinct CDR3 sequences listed, around 17% are singletons. Specimen: PBMCs or a T cell subset sorted from them (not recorded which). Receptor source: an adult woman who had mild COVID-19 (a few samples of this study predate the infection). Cell type and time point are not known.

The V gene is TRBV7-6, the J gene TRBJ2-6; no clear D. Germline-derived CDR1 and CDR2 are SGHVS and FNYEAQ. Trimming stripped 0 bases from V and 2 bases from J, with 14 bases between. The CDR3 extends over 18 amino acids. The CDR3 nucleotides read TGTGCCAGCAGCTTAGCCCAGATTAGGGTGGCTGGGGCCAACGTCCTGACTTTC. Protein product: CASSLAQIRVAGANVLTF.

This clonotype was picked up a small number of times. J is TRBJ1-2 and V is TRBV7-6; the D gene is possibly TRBD1 (6 bases). The length of the CDR3 is 14 residues. Between the trimmed V and J ends, which lost 5 bases and 4 bases, there was a span of 14 bases. Germline CDR1 is SGHVS and CDR2 is FNYEAQ. CDR3 protein: CASSPQGSVYGYTF. The DNA of the CDR3 is TGTGCCAGCAGCCCACAGGGTTCAGTCTATGGCTACACCTTC.

CDR3 protein: CASSLMEGLNTEAFF. The CDR3 nucleotides are TGCGCCAGCAGCTTGATGGAGGGATTGAACACTGAAGCTTTCTTT. This rearrangement joins TRBV5-1 to TRBJ1-1; D is unresolved. The CDR3 is 15 residues long. Germline values: CDR1 SGHRS, CDR2 YFSETQ. The V end lost 1 base, the J end lost 0 bases, and 10 bases lay between the germline ends.

The V gene is TRBV6-6, the J gene TRBJ2-1; perhaps TRBD1 as D (6 bases). The CDR3 sequence is 18 residues long. Germline V lookup: CDR1 MNHNY, CDR2 SVGAGI (reference sequence). Trimming cost V 0 bases and J 4 bases, with 19 bases left between them. The CDR3 DNA is TGTGCCAGCAGTTACTCGAGCTATCCTAAAGGGGGTTACAATGAGCAGTTCTTC. Protein product: CASSYSSYPKGGYNEQFF.

This clonotype was recorded a few times. The chain couples TRBV29-1 to TRBJ2-7, with TRBD1 matching 7 bases. CDR1 and CDR2 from the germline V gene are SQVTM and ANQGSEA. CDR3 length equals 11 residues. J was trimmed by 7 bases and V by 4 bases; bases with no gene match: 4. CDR3 residues: CSVVGGAEQYF. The CDR3 coding sequence is TGCAGCGTTGTAGGGGGCGCGGAGCAGTACTTC.

The V gene is TRBV20-1, the J gene TRBJ2-5, with 11 nucleotides matching TRBD2. The J segment lost 4 bases and the V segment lost 0 bases, leaving 4 bases of the junction unmatched. CDR3 length: 15 residues. Germline V gene data show CDR1 as DFQATT and CDR2 as SNEGSKA (reference sequence). CDR3 sequence reads: CSARDPSGGRETQYF. The DNA of the CDR3 is TGCAGTGCTAGAGATCCTAGCGGGGGGAGAGAGACCCAGTACTTC.

The chain links TRBV12-3 or TRBV12-4 to TRBJ2-1; no clear D. V was cut by 8 bases and J by 7 bases, with 15 bases left in between. The CDR3 totals 13 residues. The CDR3 coding sequence is TGTGCCAGCTGTAGGCTAGGTTCGAATGAGCAGTTCTTC. This gives the protein CASCRLGSNEQFF.

This clonotype was seen only a few times. This chain links TRBV12-3 or TRBV12-4 with TRBJ2-1; TRBD2 matches 12 bases. With V trimmed by 3 bases and J by 8 bases, 8 bases remained unmatched. The CDR3 contains 16 residues. The CDR3 region has the DNA TGTGCCAGCAGTTTGTCTAGCGGGGGGGTTATGGATGAGCAGTTCTTC. This translates into CASSLSSGGVMDEQFF.

There are many counts of this clonotype. The chain couples TRBV15 to TRBJ2-3; possibly TRBD1 for D (5 bases). Germline V CDR1 and CDR2: LNHNV, YYDKDF (reference sequence). This CDR3 contains 15 residues. The V end was cut by 1 base, the J end by 4 bases, with 12 bases between. CDR3 sequence reads: CATSRARGRADTQYF. The DNA for the CDR3 is TGTGCCACCAGCAGAGCAAGGGGTCGAGCAGATACGCAGTATTTT.

In its sample, this clonotype was seen a few times. The rearrangement joins TRBV13 to TRBJ2-1, with D maybe TRBD1 (5 bases). Germline V gene sequence: CDR1 PRHDT, CDR2 FYEKMQ (reference sequence). Trimming removed 2 bases at V and 5 bases at J, with 13 bases between. CDR3 length: 15 residues. The chain's CDR3 is CASSLQGPRDNEQFF. For the CDR3, the DNA is TGTGCCAGCAGCTTACAGGGTCCTCGGGACAATGAGCAGTTCTTC.

This clonotype was seen more than once but under ten times. The J gene is TRBJ2-5, the V gene TRBV7-9, with 14 bases matching TRBD2. Germline assignment: CDR1 SEHNR and CDR2 FQNEAQ (reference sequence). V lost 0 bases, J lost 4 bases, and 7 bases stayed unmatched. The CDR3 spans 18 residues. CDR3 loop: CASSLARLGLAGVETQYF. CDR3 DNA: TGTGCCAGCAGCTTAGCGCGTCTGGGACTAGCGGGAGTAGAGACCCAGTACTTC.

The rearrangement links TRBV12-3 or TRBV12-4 to TRBJ2-3, with D unclear. There are 13 residues in the CDR3. V shed 5 bases and J shed 3 bases, with 9 bases lying between them. CDR3 nucleotides: TGTGCCAGCAGTCGGACCGTGACAGATACGCAGTATTTT. As protein: CASSRTVTDTQYF.

Only a few counts were recorded for this clonotype. The CDR3, as DNA: TGTGCCTGGAGTGTGTTGGGACAAAAGAACACTGAAGCTTTCTTT. The encoded protein is CAWSVLGQKNTEAFF. The J gene is TRBJ1-1, the V gene TRBV30; tentative D call: TRBD1 (6 bases). CDR1 is GTSNPN and CDR2 is SVGIG in the germline V gene (reference sequence). Deletions cut 0 bases from V and 1 base from J, with 12 bases between. The CDR3 loop spans 15 amino acids.

The DNA for the CDR3 is TGTGCCAGCAGTTACGACCTAGCAACCGGGGGCCCCTCCTACAATGAGCAGTTCTTC. It specifies CASSYDLATGGPSYNEQFF. The chain couples TRBV6-2 or TRBV6-3 to TRBJ2-1, with D possibly being TRBD1 or TRBD2 (6 bases each). The CDR3 has 19 residues. The germline V gene has CDR1 MNHEY and CDR2 SVGEGT. Between the trimmed V and J ends, which lost 2 bases and 0 bases, there was a span of 20 bases.

This clonotype was counted only a few times. The rearrangement uses TRBV12-3 or TRBV12-4 and TRBJ2-7; TRBD1 agrees at 9 bases. The CDR3 is 14 amino acids. J gave up 2 bases and V 7 bases, and 6 bases lay outside the gene matches. The CDR3 loop reads CASTSRQGAYEQYF. CDR3 coding DNA: TGTGCCAGCACATCGAGACAGGGGGCCTACGAGCAGTACTTC.

This clonotype was recorded many times. This rearrangement joins TRBV4-3 to TRBJ1-2; possibly TRBD1 for D (5 bases). The ends were cut back, 2 bases at V and 4 bases at J, with 17 bases in the middle. Looked up from germline, CDR1 is LGHNA and CDR2 is YSLEER. The length of the CDR3 is 16 residues. This chain's CDR3 is CASSQTRGEWSYGYTF. The CDR3 DNA sequence: TGCGCCAGCAGCCAAACTCGGGGGGAATGGAGCTATGGCTACACCTTC.

V and J are TRBV29-1 and TRBJ2-1; D possibly corresponds to TRBD1 (6 bases). The CDR3 runs 14 residues. CDR1 and CDR2 from the germline V gene are SQVTM and ANQGSEA. V was trimmed by 7 bases and J by 1 base, leaving 14 bases between them. The CDR3, as DNA: TGCAGCGGCGACGTGACAGGATCCTACAATGAGCAGTTCTTC. This codes for CSGDVTGSYNEQFF.

The V and J genes are TRBV20-1 and TRBJ2-3; a weak D match, TRBD1 (6 bases). This CDR3 is 17 amino acids long. The germline V gene encodes CDR1 DFQATT and CDR2 SNEGSKA (reference sequence). V lost 0 bases and J lost 3, with 19 bases in between. The CDR3 DNA is TGCAGTGCTAGAGATATGAGGTTCCGAGGGGGTACAGATACGCAGTATTTT. Translating it yields CSARDMRFRGGTDTQYF.

The chain recombines TRBV6-6 with TRBJ1-2; tentative D call: TRBD1 (5 bases). The V end lost 6 bases, the J end lost 13 bases, and 27 bases lay between the germline ends. This CDR3 has 15 residues. Germline V lookup: CDR1 MNHNY, CDR2 SVGAGI (reference sequence). The CDR3 here is CASSATDPRVGAITF. Written as DNA, the CDR3 is TGTGCCAGCAGCGCAACCGATCCCCGTGTTGGGGCGATCACCTTC.

This clonotype turned up a few times. The chain recombines TRBV19 with TRBJ2-1; 7 bases are a match to TRBD2. The CDR3 is made up of 17 amino acids. Germline CDR1 reads LNHDA; CDR2 reads SQIVND (reference sequence). The V gene end was trimmed by 4 bases and the J gene end by 0 bases; junction bases not matched to a gene: 9. The CDR3 sequence: CASSNPSGQSSYNEQFF. The CDR3 coding sequence is TGTGCCAGTAGTAACCCTAGCGGCCAATCCTCCTACAATGAGCAGTTCTTC.

The chain recombines TRBV4-1 with TRBJ2-2; D is unresolved. Germline V CDR1 and CDR2: MGHRA, YSYEKL. This CDR3 region has 14 residues. V lost 3 bases and J 4 bases, leaving 9 bases between the germline ends. The DNA of the CDR3 is TGCGCCAGCAGCCAGATGTGGGCCACCGGGGAGCTGTTTTTT. It is translated as CASSQMWATGELFF.

The chain has TRBV27 and TRBJ2-1, with D perhaps TRBD1 (5 bases). V dropped 4 bases and J dropped 7 bases, with 11 bases sitting between them. This CDR3 region has 13 residues. CDR1 is MNHEY, CDR2 SMNVEV, per germline (reference sequence). The CDR3 protein is CASSSDNPNEQFF. CDR3 nucleotide sequence: TGTGCCAGCAGTTCGGACAACCCAAATGAGCAGTTCTTC.

This clonotype was detected only a few times. This chain joins TRBV25-1 and TRBJ2-7; TRBD1 or TRBD2 may be the D gene (6 bases each). The V gene lost 7 bases and the J gene lost 5 bases, with 15 bases spanning the gap. The CDR3 sequence is 13 residues long. Per the germline V gene, CDR1 is MGHDK and CDR2 is SYGVNS. CDR3: CASNPGGSHEQYF. CDR3 coding DNA: TGTGCCAGCAATCCCGGGGGCAGCCACGAGCAGTACTTC.

There are a few counts of this clonotype. The genes are TRBV20-1 and TRBJ2-7, with D uncertain. Germline V lookup: CDR1 DFQATT, CDR2 SNEGSKA (reference sequence). The CDR3 loop spans 11 amino acids. V was pared by 3 bases and J by 5 bases, with 8 bases between. CDR3: CSARGQHEQYF. The CDR3 bases are TGCAGTGCTAGGGGCCAGCACGAGCAGTACTTC.

This rearrangement joins TRBV13 to TRBJ2-2; the D gene could be TRBD1 or TRBD2 (5 bases each). Germline CDR1 reads PRHDT; CDR2 reads FYEKMQ (reference sequence). Between the trimmed V and J ends, which lost 1 base and 5 bases, there was a span of 11 bases. CDR3 size: 15 residues. CDR3 protein: CASSLERGRTGELFF. In nucleotides, the CDR3 is TGTGCCAGCAGCTTAGAGAGGGGCCGGACCGGGGAGCTGTTTTTT.

This clonotype was seen more than once but under ten times. J is TRBJ1-2 and V is TRBV5-1, with D perhaps TRBD1 (5 bases). V was clipped by 0 bases and J by 6 bases, with 15 bases between them. The CDR3 is made up of 15 amino acids. Germline CDR1 is SGHRS and CDR2 is YFSETQ. The CDR3: CASSLGDSGLDGYTF. As DNA, the CDR3 is TGCGCCAGCAGCTTGGGCGACAGCGGGTTGGATGGCTACACCTTC.

The chain has TRBV15 and TRBJ1-3; D is unresolved. Looked up from germline, CDR1 is LNHNV and CDR2 is YYDKDF (reference sequence). The CDR3 extends over 15 amino acids. Trimming left V 3 bases short and J 0 bases short, with 9 bases between. CDR3 residues: CATSRDGGSGNTIYF. The CDR3 DNA follows: TGTGCCACCAGCAGGGATGGAGGCTCTGGAAACACCATATATTTT.

This clonotype was counted a few times. The rearrangement joins TRBV24-1 to TRBJ1-4; D gene uncertain. This CDR3 comprises 15 residues. CDR1 is KGHDR and CDR2 is SFDVKD in the germline V gene. Trimming took 7 bases from V and 8 from J, leaving 19 bases between them. The CDR3 spells CATSAAGLTEEKLFF. As DNA, the CDR3 is TGTGCCACCAGCGCCGCGGGCCTCACGGAGGAAAAACTGTTTTTT.

A few counts support this clonotype. This chain links TRBV12-3 or TRBV12-4 with TRBJ1-2; 9 bases fit TRBD1. Trimming cost V 4 bases and J 7 bases; bases outside gene matches: 4. There are 13 residues in the CDR3. The CDR3 loop is CASSWDREGGYTF. The CDR3 nucleotides read TGTGCCAGCAGTTGGGACAGGGAGGGTGGCTACACCTTC.

This chain links TRBV24-1 with TRBJ2-7; D is unclear. CDR3 size: 15 residues. The V end was cut by 3 bases, the J end by 4 bases, with 15 bases between. Germline-derived CDR1 and CDR2 are KGHDR and SFDVKD. The CDR3 here is CATSDPLGPQYEQYF. CDR3 sequence (DNA): TGTGCCACCAGTGATCCCCTCGGACCCCAATACGAGCAGTACTTC.